What follows are 24 T cell receptor beta chains derived from one specimen sequenced in a study of T cells in Graves' hyperthyroidism and ophthalmopathy. Amplification targeted TCR beta CDR3 regions from RNA transcripts. First-round RT-PCR targeting the TCR CDR3 was performed with the HTBI primer set. TCRdb redid the calling of the multiplex PCR reads with MiXCR, one entry per CDR3 protein. The sample includes roughly 580,000 distinct CDR3 sequences, over 11% of them seen just once. Material for sequencing was blood. The receptor source for this set is a woman in her thirties with Graves' hyperthyroidism that later progressed to Graves' ophthalmopathy.

There are many counts of this clonotype. V usage is TRBV5-1 and J usage is TRBJ2-1; 10 bases are shared with TRBD2. Germline V gene lookup returns CDR1 SGHRS and CDR2 YFSETQ. CDR3 length: 16 residues. J gave up 5 bases and V 4 bases, and 9 bases lay outside the gene matches. This chain's CDR3 is CASSAPSGRAHNEQFF. The CDR3, as DNA: TGCGCCAGCAGCGCCCCAAGCGGGAGGGCCCACAATGAGCAGTTCTTC.

The gene calls are TRBV28 and TRBJ2-1, with D maybe TRBD2 (5 bases). The CDR3 runs to 15 residues. The germline V and J ends were trimmed by 6 bases and 6 bases, with 18 bases remaining between them. Germline-derived CDR1 and CDR2 are MDHEN and SYDVKM. CDR3 residues: CASRLGDRLSNEQFF. CDR3 DNA: TGTGCCAGCAGGTTGGGAGATCGCCTGAGCAATGAGCAGTTCTTC.

The chain recombines TRBV6-6 with TRBJ1-1; D might be TRBD1 (6 bases). CDR1 MNHNY and CDR2 SVGAGI come from the germline V gene (reference sequence). With 2 bases removed from V and 7 bases from J, the gap between germline ends came to 17 bases. The CDR3 is 15 amino acids. CDR3 in DNA: TGTGCCAGCAGTTACACTGAATCACAGGGAGGTGAAGCTTTCTTT. This encodes CASSYTESQGGEAFF.

There are many counts of this clonotype. V and J are TRBV12-3 or TRBV12-4 and TRBJ2-5, with D maybe TRBD1 (6 bases). The CDR3 totals 13 residues. V was cut by 3 bases and J by 5 bases, with 10 bases left in between. The CDR3 region has the DNA TGTGCCAGCAGTTTGGACAGAGGGGAGACCCAGTACTTC. Its protein product is CASSLDRGETQYF.

This clonotype was seen many times. The V and J genes are TRBV27 and TRBJ1-2, with 7 bases matching TRBD1. Trimming removed 5 bases from V and 5 bases from J; junction bases left unmatched: 8. Germline CDR1 MNHEY, CDR2 SMNVEV (reference sequence). The CDR3 consists of 14 residues. CDR3 residues: CASSDHTRGYGYTF. The CDR3 DNA reads TGTGCCAGCAGTGACCACACCAGGGGGTATGGCTACACCTTC.

About this clonotype itself: This may be a read error: a much more frequent sequence differs by one nucleotide. The chain employs TRBV11-3 and TRBJ1-5, with D uncertain. The CDR3 loop spans 15 amino acids. Germline CDR1 is SGHNT and CDR2 is YENEEA. V lost 6 bases and J 2 bases, leaving 14 bases between the germline ends. CDR3 bases: TGTGCCAGCAGTCTCGGGCAAGATTGCAATCAGCCCCAGCATTTT. Translated, it gives CASSLGQDCNQPQHF.

The rearrangement joins TRBV7-3 to TRBJ2-7, with D perhaps being TRBD1 or TRBD2 (5 bases each). Trimming took off 2 bases at V and 5 bases at J, with 22 bases between the two ends. Looked up from germline, CDR1 is SGHTA and CDR2 is FQGTGA. The CDR3 has 17 residues. CDR3 in DNA: TGTGCCAGCAGCTTACAGTCTTCAGGGTGGGGTAGCGACGAGCAGTACTTC. Protein product: CASSLQSSGWGSDEQYF.

This clonotype was detected many times. This chain joins TRBV18 and TRBJ1-2; no definite D call. V was pared by 2 bases and J by 4 bases, with 14 bases between. The CDR3 totals 15 residues. Per germline, CDR1 KGHSH and CDR2 LQKENI. The DNA of the CDR3 is TGTGCCAGCTCACCAGGCGAGGGTTTGGGCTATGGCTACACCTTC. Protein sequence: CASSPGEGLGYGYTF.

The chain combines TRBV14 with TRBJ1-1; D gene unclear. The V end was cut by 4 bases, the J end by 4 bases, with 7 bases between. The germline V gene has CDR1 SGHDN and CDR2 FVKESK. The CDR3 contains 12 residues. The CDR3 region is CASSRESTEAFF. In nucleotides, the CDR3 is TGTGCCAGCAGCCGTGAGAGCACTGAAGCTTTCTTT.

This clonotype turned up a few times. The rearrangement uses TRBV19 and TRBJ2-3; weak D call: TRBD2 (6 bases). The CDR3 contains 15 residues. The V and J ends lost 5 bases and 3 bases respectively, with 15 bases between them. Germline V gives CDR1 LNHDA, CDR2 SQIVND (reference sequence). The DNA for the CDR3 is TGTGCCAGTAGTGCGGCGCAGGGAGGTACAGATACGCAGTATTTT. Translation: CASSAAQGGTDTQYF. The full variable domain, rest sourced from reference TRBV19 and TRBJ2-3, is DGGITQSPKYLFRKEGQNVTLSCEQNLNHDAMYWYRQDPGQGLRLIYYSQIVNDFQKGDIAEGYSVSREKKESFPLTVTSAQKNPTAFYLCASSAAQGGTDTQYFGPGTRLTVL.

This clonotype was seen only a few times. This chain uses TRBV6-5 with TRBJ1-6, with TRBD1 identical over 10 bases. CDR1 MNHEY and CDR2 SVGAGI come from the germline V gene. The CDR3 is 15 amino acids. V lost 2 bases and J lost 8; bases outside the gene matches: 3. The CDR3 DNA reads as TGTGCCAGCAGTTACCTGACAGGGGGCGATTCACCCCTCCACTTT. It is translated as CASSYLTGGDSPLHF.

The chain has TRBV25-1 and TRBJ1-2, with a possible D match to TRBD1 (5 bases). The CDR3 is made up of 12 amino acids. V gave up 8 bases and J gave up 7 bases, with 14 bases separating them. CDR1 and CDR2 from the germline V gene are MGHDK and SYGVNS. CDR3 sequence (DNA): TGTGCCAGCCAGAACGGGGGACTTGGCTACACCTTC. Amino acids: CASQNGGLGYTF.

This clonotype was seen only a few times. This may stem from a read error, because a much larger clone lies one nucleotide away. The chain carries TRBV12-3 or TRBV12-4 and TRBJ2-1, with D unclear. The CDR3 has 11 residues. CDR3: CASSFYDEQFF. The DNA of the CDR3 is TGTGCCAGCAGTTTCTACGATGAGCAGTTCTTC.

This clonotype was detected many times. The CDR3 reads CSARPGTSGNEQFF. In DNA form, the CDR3 reads TGCAGTGCTAGACCCGGGACTAGCGGGAATGAGCAGTTCTTC. The chain recombines TRBV20-1 with TRBJ2-1, with 12 bases that match TRBD2. Germline V gene lookup returns CDR1 DFQATT and CDR2 SNEGSKA (reference sequence). The CDR3 extends over 14 amino acids. Unmatched junction bases numbered 3, after V lost 2 bases and J lost 7 bases.

As DNA, the CDR3 is TGCAGTGCTAGAGCATTTGAGAAGACCCAGTACTTC. Its protein product is CSARAFEKTQYF. The chain carries TRBV20-1 and TRBJ2-5; no clear D gene. V was clipped by 1 base and J by 6 bases, with 9 bases between them. The CDR3 is 12 residues long. The germline gives CDR1 DFQATT, CDR2 SNEGSKA (reference sequence).

This clonotype was counted ten times or more. The chain is built from TRBV7-3 and TRBJ2-7; D remains ambiguous. Trimming cost V 2 bases and J 2 bases, with 10 bases left between them. This CDR3 comprises 14 residues. CDR1 and CDR2 (germline): SGHTA, FQGTGA. CDR3 region: CASSLFRRTYEQYF. Written as DNA, the CDR3 is TGTGCCAGCAGCTTATTCCGCAGGACCTACGAGCAGTACTTC.

This clonotype has at least ten counts. The chain couples TRBV25-1 to TRBJ1-5, with D uncertain. V was shortened by 8 bases and J by 1 base, with 12 bases between the two germline ends. This CDR3 has 14 amino acids. The germline V gene encodes CDR1 MGHDK and CDR2 SYGVNS. In DNA form, the CDR3 reads TGTGCCAGCGGAGGGAGCGCCAGCAATCAGCCCCAGCATTTT. Encoded protein: CASGGSASNQPQHF.

This clonotype occurred many times. V is TRBV27 and J is TRBJ2-1, with 11 bases that match TRBD2. The germline CDR1 and CDR2 sequences are MNHEY and SMNVEV (reference sequence). This CDR3 has 15 amino acids. Germline trimming cut 5 bases from V and 6 bases from J; bases unmatched to any gene: 6. CDR3 DNA sequence: TGTGCCAGCAGTCCCATAGCGGGAGGGATCAATGAGCAGTTCTTC. Amino acids: CASSPIAGGINEQFF.

This clonotype showed up just a few times. This chain joins TRBV13 and TRBJ2-1; 10 bases are a match to TRBD2. The V gene's germline CDR1 is PRHDT and CDR2 FYEKMQ (reference sequence). Trimming took 7 bases from V and 1 from J; bases not matched to a gene: 13. This CDR3 comprises 18 residues. CDR3 DNA sequence: TGTGCCAGCAACGAACGGGGGCTAGCGGGGGATTCCTACAATGAGCAGTTCTTC. The encoded protein is CASNERGLAGDSYNEQFF.

The chain is built from TRBV12-5 and TRBJ2-6, with D possibly TRBD2 on 6 matching bases. The CDR3 runs to 16 residues. V was pared by 2 bases and J by 4 bases, with 12 bases between. The V gene's germline CDR1 is LGHNT and CDR2 FRNRAP. CDR3 region: CASGLFRGLGANVLTF. The DNA of the CDR3 is TGTGCTAGTGGTTTGTTCCGCGGACTAGGGGCCAACGTCCTGACTTTC.

Many counts were recorded for this clonotype. This chain joins TRBV14 and TRBJ1-4, with D unresolved. Trimming shortened V by 4 bases and J by 3 bases, and 6 bases separated the two germline ends. This CDR3 is 13 amino acids long. In germline, CDR1 is SGHDN, CDR2 FVKESK. CDR3 region: CASSRSANEKLFF. The CDR3 DNA sequence: TGTGCCAGCAGCCGGAGTGCTAATGAAAAACTGTTTTTT.

The table lists this clonotype with many counts. This chain connects TRBV4-3 to TRBJ2-5, with D hard to call. The germline CDR1 and CDR2 sequences are LGHNA and YSLEER. V gave up 2 bases and J gave up 1 base, with 5 bases separating them. This CDR3 has 13 amino acids. CDR3 protein: CASSQSTQETQYF. The CDR3 coding sequence is TGCGCCAGCAGCCAATCTACCCAAGAGACCCAGTACTTC.

This clonotype was counted between two and nine times. V is TRBV20-1 and J is TRBJ2-7; D uncertain. The V end lost 3 bases, the J end lost 5 bases, and 8 bases lay between the germline ends. CDR3 size: 11 residues. Germline-derived CDR1 and CDR2 are DFQATT and SNEGSKA (reference sequence). The CDR3 loop reads CSARDQHEQYF. CDR3 nucleotides: TGCAGTGCTAGGGACCAGCACGAGCAGTACTTC.

This clonotype was counted between two and nine times. The chain joins TRBV20-1 to TRBJ2-7; 7 positions agree with TRBD2. Germline CDR1 DFQATT, CDR2 SNEGSKA (reference sequence). The CDR3 spans 14 residues. V dropped 7 bases and J dropped 0; count of bases not matched to a gene: 9. The CDR3 DNA is TGCAGTGGCGTCGCGGGAGAGAGCTCCTACGAGCAGTACTTC. It codes for CSGVAGESSYEQYF.